This T cell receptor (beta chain) was retrieved from a study of T cell responses to AZD1222 COVID-19 vaccine. Study as a whole: Samples with a second dose at about 4 or about 12 weeks were pooled together. General study points: Sampled repertoires all dated from after the peak T cell response. Donors in the cohort were predominantly white British and more often female, and clonal diversity was possibly underestimated. Recipients of AZD1222 seropositive at baseline numbered only 6 or 7.

Libraries were prepared by immunoSEQ multiplex PCR; TCRdb keeps only in-frame clonotypes and omits some of them. The table includes 120,000 or so clones, roughly 84% detected once. The CDR3 contains 17 residues. Deletions cut 6 bases from V and 7 bases from J, with 25 bases between. Germline lookup yields CDR1 MDHEN and CDR2 SYDVKM. Of note for this clone: Its specificity is unknown.

The chain employs TRBV28 and TRBJ2-1; a weak D match, TRBD1 (5 bases). The origin of this receptor is an adult in good health. The source material was peripheral blood, sampled on day 0 of AZD1222 vaccination. The CDR3 nucleotides read TGTGCCAGCAGCCCTAAACCAGGGTTGGGTTCTCGGAATGAGCAGTTCTTC. Its protein product is CASSPKPGLGSRNEQFF.